A selection of T cell receptor beta chains follows, all from one sample in a study of immune evolution from preneoplasia to lung adenocarcinoma. Profiling relied on immunoSEQ multiplex PCR, and the TCRdb table lists in-frame clones only, not all of them. The table has 3,500 to 5,000 clones, approximately 79% seen once. Sequencing input: FFPE invasive lung adenocarcinoma tissue. The origin of the receptors is a person aged 40 to 65 with lung adenocarcinoma. Some clones in this sample may be carry-over from other donors' samples. Each CDR3 is given with its conserved first and last residue. D genes are given only for firm matches. Only part of the rows carry a size: once, few, many, or a class if the clone is expanded.

d_gene	abundance	v_gene	j_gene	CDR3nt	CDR3aa
-	-	TRBV25-1	TRBJ2-3	TGTGCCAGCACCTGGGGAGATACGCAGTATTTT	CASTWGDTQYF
-	-	TRBV30	TRBJ2-2	TGTGCCTGGAGTGTGGGCGGGGAGCTGTTTTTT	CAWSVGGELFF
-	-	TRBV5-6	TRBJ1-2	TGTGCCAGCAGCTTGCGGAGGGATGGCTACACCTTC	CASSLRRDGYTF
-	-	TRBV10-1	TRBJ2-3	TGCGCCAGCAGTGAGTACCGATCATACGCAGATACGCAGTATTTT	CASSEYRSYADTQYF
-	-	TRBV28	TRBJ1-2	TGTGCCAGCAGTTGGTTGTTCTATGGCTACACCTTC	CASSWLFYGYTF
TRBD1	-	TRBV29-1	TRBJ2-1	TGCAGCGCCCCGGGACAGGGTTACAATGAGCAGTTCTTC	CSAPGQGYNEQFF
-	-	TRBV21-1	TRBJ2-7	TGTGCCAGCAGCAAAGTCTCAGGTGGGGGGTCCTACTACGAGCAGTACTTC	CASSKVSGGGSYYEQYF
-	-	TRBV20-1	TRBJ1-1	TGCAGTGCTAAGGCGGGGAGCGGAGCTTTCTTT	CSAKAGSGAFF
TRBD1	-	TRBV28	TRBJ2-5	TGTGCCAGCAGCTTAGACAGGGGGGAGACCCAGTACTTC	CASSLDRGETQYF
TRBD2	-	TRBV14	TRBJ2-1	TGTGCCAGCAGCCCCACTAGCGGGTCCTACAATGAGCAGTTCTTC	CASSPTSGSYNEQFF
TRBD1	-	TRBV5-8	TRBJ2-7	TGTGCCAGCAGCTTGGGACAGGGGGTCTCCTACGAGCAGTACTTC	CASSLGQGVSYEQYF
TRBD2	-	TRBV10-3	TRBJ2-5	TGTGCCATAAATAGCGGGAGGGCTGGGGAGCAGTACTTC	CAINSGRAGEQYF
TRBD2	-	TRBV18	TRBJ2-7	TGTGCCAGCTCCCAGAACAGCGGGAGGATGTACGAGCAGTACTTC	CASSQNSGRMYEQYF
-	-	TRBV15	TRBJ1-4	TGTGCCACCAGCAGAGATCCAAAGGATTACGATGAAAAACTGTTTTTT	CATSRDPKDYDEKLFF
-	-	TRBV5-6	TRBJ2-2	TGTGCCAGCAGCATGCTAGAATCGAACACCGGGGAGCTGTTTTTT	CASSMLESNTGELFF
TRBD1	-	TRBV5-1	TRBJ2-2	TGCGCCAGCAGCCTAAGGACAGGACTCACCGGGGAGCTGTTTTTT	CASSLRTGLTGELFF
-	-	TRBV30	TRBJ2-7	TGTGCCTGGAGTATGGCCGACTACGAGCAGTACTTC	CAWSMADYEQYF
-	once	TRBV6-5	TRBJ2-7	TGTGCCAGCAGTTACTCGTTGACGGATCCCTACGAGCAGTACTTC	CASSYSLTDPYEQYF
-	few	TRBV2	TRBJ1-1	TGTGCCAGCAGGGACCGTGGTACTGAAGCTTTCTTT	CASRDRGTEAFF
-	-	TRBV21-1	TRBJ2-2	TGTGCCAGCAGCAAAGGGAGACTAGCGGGAGGGCCTTCCACCACCGGGGAGCTGTTTTTT	CASSKGRLAGGPSTTGELFF
TRBD1	-	TRBV6-5	TRBJ1-1	TGTGCCAGCAGTCCAGGGGGGTGGAGCACTGAAGCTTTCTTT	CASSPGGWSTEAFF
TRBD1	-	TRBV30	TRBJ2-1	TGTGCCTGGACCCCCTGGACAGGGACAAATGAGCAGTTCTTC	CAWTPWTGTNEQFF
-	-	TRBV30	TRBJ1-6	TGTGCCTGTTCAGGAGAATATAATTCACCCCTCCACTTT	CACSGEYNSPLHF
TRBD2	-	TRBV6-1	TRBJ2-7	TGTGCCAGCACTTGGACTAGTCTTTCCTACGAGCAGTACTTC	CASTWTSLSYEQYF
TRBD1	-	TRBV10-2	TRBJ1-1	TGCGCCAGCAGCCAGGGGGGCGAAGCTTTCTTT	CASSQGGEAFF
TRBD1	-	TRBV30	TRBJ1-5	TGCGCCTGGAGTGTACGGGACAGGGGGCGCGGTCAGCCCCAGCATTTT	CAWSVRDRGRGQPQHF
-	once	TRBV5-1	TRBJ2-7	TGCGCCAGCAGCTTGGGAGGGGCGAACTACGAGCAGTACTTC	CASSLGGANYEQYF
TRBD2	-	TRBV7-2	TRBJ2-7	TGTGCCAGCAGCTTGTGGGGGGGTCCCGCGTCCTACGAGCAGTACTTC	CASSLWGGPASYEQYF
-	few	TRBV7-2	TRBJ2-7	TGTGCCAGCAGCTTACGGGGTTCGGACGAGCAGTACTTC	CASSLRGSDEQYF
TRBD1	-	TRBV30	TRBJ2-4	TGTGCCTGGCTCTACAGGGGGCTAGCCAAAAACATTCAGTACTTC	CAWLYRGLAKNIQYF
TRBD2	-	TRBV4-2	TRBJ2-5	TGTGCCAGCAGCCAAGAGTATTCCTGGGGGGGGGAGACCCAGTACTTC	CASSQEYSWGGETQYF
TRBD1	-	TRBV25-1	TRBJ2-5	TGTGCCAGCAACCGACAGGGGGCGGGGGAGACCCAGTACTTC	CASNRQGAGETQYF
TRBD2	-	TRBV5-4	TRBJ2-2	TGTGCCAGCAGCTTTCCCGGGACTAGCCCCGGGGAGCTGTTTTTT	CASSFPGTSPGELFF
-	-	TRBV10-2	TRBJ1-4	TGCGCCAGCAGAAGAAGTAGTAAGGAAAAACTGTTTTTT	CASRRSSKEKLFF
-	-	TRBV2	TRBJ2-3	TGTGCCAGCAAACCGGACATTAGCACAGATACGCAGTATTTT	CASKPDISTDTQYF